The T cell receptor beta chain described here comes from a study of OX40 agonist ivuxolimab in advanced cancers. For the study at large: Patients receiving dose escalation had hepatocellular carcinoma, melanoma, renal cell or head and neck cancer. People who had prior anti-PD-1, anti-PD-L1 or anti-CTLA-4 therapy could take part, and about 37% had some.

Concerning this clone itself: Its target is not known.

Using immunoSEQ multiplex PCR, the repertoire was profiled, and TCRdb retains in-frame clones only, with some absent. The table includes 70,000 to 85,000 clones, around 85% detected once. General study points: CD8+ T cells averaged more expanded clones than CD4+.

This CDR3 region has 11 residues. The germline V gene has CDR1 MNHNY and CDR2 SVGAGI (reference sequence). V was trimmed by 2 bases and J by 8 bases, leaving 3 bases between them. This receptor was obtained from an adult with an advanced solid tumor such as melanoma, head and neck, liver or kidney cancer. The sample here was CD4+ or CD8+ T cells sorted from blood, taken in a trial of the OX40 agonist ivuxolimab. The J gene is TRBJ1-4, the V gene TRBV6-6; unclear D gene. The CDR3 nucleotides read TGTGCCAGCAGTTACGAGGAAAAACTGTTTTTT. Its protein product is CASSYEEKLFF.